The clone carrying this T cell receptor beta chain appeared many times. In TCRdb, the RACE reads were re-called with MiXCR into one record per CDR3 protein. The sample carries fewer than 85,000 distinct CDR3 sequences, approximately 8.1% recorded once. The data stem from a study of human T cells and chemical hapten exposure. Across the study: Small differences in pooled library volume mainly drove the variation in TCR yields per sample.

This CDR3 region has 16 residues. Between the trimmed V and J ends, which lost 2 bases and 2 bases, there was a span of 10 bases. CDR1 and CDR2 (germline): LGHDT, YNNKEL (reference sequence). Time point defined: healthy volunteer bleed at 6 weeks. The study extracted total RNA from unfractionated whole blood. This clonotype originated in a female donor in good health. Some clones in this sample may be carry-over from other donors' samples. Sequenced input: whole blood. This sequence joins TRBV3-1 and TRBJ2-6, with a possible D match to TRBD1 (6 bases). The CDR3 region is CASSQHTGTGANVLTF. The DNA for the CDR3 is TGTGCCAGCAGCCAACATACAGGGACTGGGGCCAACGTCCTGACTTTC.